The T cell receptor (beta chain) under discussion was sequenced for a study of technical replicates of blood from a few donors. This clone was detected only once. The data were produced by immunoSEQ multiplex PCR, yet TCRdb's version contains in-frame clones alone and is incomplete. Among around 84,000 clones, over 85% were seen once, and the ten largest hold more than 0.2%. This TCR derives from a human donor in good health. Sequencing was carried out using T cells isolated from PBMCs.

The CDR3, as DNA: TGTGCCAGCAGCAACAGTCTAAACACTGAAGCTTTCTTT. It encodes CASSNSLNTEAFF. This rearrangement joins TRBV11-3 to TRBJ1-1, with D unresolved. Trimming pared 5 bases from V and 2 bases from J, leaving 9 bases between. Per germline, CDR1 SGHNT and CDR2 YENEEA. This CDR3 has 13 residues.